This TCR beta chain appears in the sequencing data of a study of OX40 agonist ivuxolimab in advanced cancers. Regarding the study in general: Ivuxolimab was a fully human IgG2 agonistic monoclonal antibody targeting the costimulatory receptor OX40 (CD134). Among the approximately 54 dose-escalation patients, some 20 had hepatocellular carcinoma, roughly 15 melanoma, 9 renal cell carcinoma and 9 head and neck cancer. Partial responses were achieved by three dose-escalation patients, of whom one had hepatocellular carcinoma and two had cutaneous melanoma. Prior anti-PD-1, anti-PD-L1 or anti-CTLA-4 therapy was permitted, and approximately 42% of dose-escalation patients had received checkpoint inhibitors. Intravenous ivuxolimab was administered to patients every 2 weeks at six dose levels: 0.01, 0.1, 0.3, 1.5, 3 and 10 mg/kg. The paper reports the monotherapy dose-escalation portion (N = 52 patients) of the phase I ivuxolimab trial. In the dose-escalation cohort, approximately 83% of patients were male, and the mean age was roughly 60 years with a range of roughly 20 to 85. Peripheral TCRbeta sequencing aimed to test whether ivuxolimab altered TCR sequence diversity and caused clonal T-cell expansion. The full study reports these points: At doses of 0.1 to 3.0 mg/kg, clonal expansion of both CD4+ and CD8+ T cells in blood was seen between baseline and week 6. Low levels of normalized T-cell clonal expansion were also seen in some patients who did not respond. After ivuxolimab, CD8+ T cells had more expanded clones than CD4+ T cells on average. In the 0.1-3.0 mg/kg groups, partial responders had among the lowest normalized peripheral clonal expansion, particularly in CD8+ T cells. Which antigens the clonally expanded peripheral T cells were specific for was not determined.

Patients with a history of autoimmune disease or receiving systemic immunosuppression were excluded from the trial. Peripheral blood for TCR sequencing was collected from all dose cohorts at baseline, on cycle 4 day 1, and on cycle 7 day 1. Samples were obtained from an open-label, multicenter, first-in-human phase I dose-escalation trial of ivuxolimab. Adults with locally advanced or metastatic melanoma, renal cell carcinoma, hepatocellular carcinoma or head and neck squamous cell carcinoma were enrolled in the trial. CD4+ and CD8+ T cells were sorted separately from peripheral blood before TCR sequencing. Trimming costs V 10 bases and J 5 bases, and their ends lie 11 bases apart. From cysteine to phenylalanine, the CDR3 is 11 amino acids long. Just CDR3 DNA is preserved here, 33 bases in frame from base 1. Looking up the germline V gene (reference sequence) yields CDR1 LNHDA and CDR2 SQIVND. For sequencing of the TCRbeta CDR3 region, genomic DNA was extracted from the sorted cells. TCRbeta CDR3 regions were sequenced using the immunoSEQ Assay. The immuneACCESS repertoire file appears here via TCRdb, limited to in-frame rearrangements. These files lack a portion of the clones; in checked studies, under half of the deficit traces to unresolved V genes, and the cause of the others is not known. This sample gives 35,000 to 55,000 clones in total; just under 95% of them show up just once. The ten top clones hold around 10% of the sample.

On this clone itself: Its antigen is unknown. No much larger clone is present one base from it, and per-base qualities are unavailable.

The chain links TRBV19 with TRBJ2-5; there is no confident call for the D gene. The clonotype originates from an adult with an advanced solid tumor such as melanoma, head and neck, liver or kidney cancer. The sample consisted of CD4+ or CD8+ T cells sorted from blood, taken in a trial of the OX40 agonist ivuxolimab. The nucleotide sequence reads as follows: TGTGCCACCAAGGTCGGGGAGACCCAGTACTTC. Translated, it gives CATKVGETQYF.